A single sample gave rise to the 30 T cell receptor beta chains below, sequenced in a study of T cell responses to AZD1222 COVID-19 vaccine. The method was immunoSEQ multiplex PCR; TCRdb's version includes in-frame clones alone and lacks a portion of them. The sample contains about 130,000 clones, roughly 93% of which appear only once. This sample comprised peripheral blood, obtained on day 0 of AZD1222 vaccination. These receptors were collected from an adult in good health.

The CDR3 sequence is CASRFSTGRIDGYTF. The CDR3 DNA sequence: TGCGCCAGCAGGTTTTCGACAGGCCGTATCGATGGCTACACCTTC. The chain employs TRBV5-1 and TRBJ1-2; TRBD1 might be the D (6 bases). The V gene lost 5 bases and the J gene lost 6 bases, with 20 bases spanning the gap. The CDR3 extends over 15 amino acids. Germline loops: CDR1 SGHRS, CDR2 YFSETQ.

The chain has TRBV18 and TRBJ1-2; TRBD1 aligns across 7 bases. The germline gives CDR1 KGHSH, CDR2 LQKENI. CDR3 length: 13 residues. The V gene end was trimmed by 5 bases and the J gene end by 6 bases; junction bases not matched to a gene: 6. The DNA of the CDR3 is TGTGCCAGCTCATCCGACAGGGTCGATGGCTACACCTTC. Amino acid sequence: CASSSDRVDGYTF.

The chain's CDR3 is CASRRTGTDTQYF. Here the CDR3 DNA reads TGTGCCAGTAGGAGGACAGGGACAGATACGCAGTATTTT. V and J are TRBV19 and TRBJ2-3, with 8 bases that match TRBD1. This CDR3 is built from 13 residues. V gave up 6 bases and J gave up 3 bases; unmatched junction bases: 2. Germline CDR1 reads LNHDA; CDR2 reads SQIVND (reference sequence). Full variable domain (outside the CDR3, taken from reference TRBV19 and TRBJ2-3): DGGITQSPKYLFRKEGQNVTLSCEQNLNHDAMYWYRQDPGQGLRLIYYSQIVNDFQKGDIAEGYSVSREKKESFPLTVTSAQKNPTAFYLCASRRTGTDTQYFGPGTRLTVL.

V and J are TRBV6-5 and TRBJ1-1, with D hard to call. The V and J ends lost 0 bases and 1 base respectively, with 9 bases between them. Germline V lookup: CDR1 MNHEY, CDR2 SVGAGI. The CDR3 loop spans 15 amino acids. The CDR3, as DNA: TGTGCCAGCAGTTACTCGTTTAGTTGGAACACTGAAGCTTTCTTT. It encodes CASSYSFSWNTEAFF.

This clone was counted a single time. The chain's CDR3 is CASSFGRELPGSGNTIYF. In DNA form, the CDR3 reads TGTGCCAGCAGCTTCGGCCGGGAGCTACCTGGCTCTGGAAACACCATATATTTT. V and J are TRBV5-5 and TRBJ1-3; D is uncertain. CDR3 length equals 18 residues. The germline V and J ends were trimmed by 2 bases and 0 bases, with 18 bases remaining between them. Germline assignment: CDR1 SGHKS and CDR2 YYEKEE (reference sequence).

For the CDR3, the DNA is TGTGCCAGCAGCCCCGGGGGAGGGGCTGGGCAGCCCCAGCATTTT. It translates to CASSPGGGAGQPQHF. The chain employs TRBV7-6 and TRBJ1-5; tentative D call: TRBD1 (5 bases). Trimming left V 5 bases short and J 7 bases short, with 18 bases between. This CDR3 comprises 15 residues. CDR1 SGHVS and CDR2 FNYEAQ come from the germline V gene. Full variable domain (outside the CDR3, taken from reference TRBV7-6 and TRBJ1-5): GAGVSQSPRYKVTKRGQDVALRCDPISGHVSLYWYRQALGQGPEFLTYFNYEAQQDKSGLPNDRFSAERPEGSISTLTIQRTEQRDSAMYRCASSPGGGAGQPQHFGDGTRLSIL.

The V and J genes are TRBV29-1 and TRBJ2-5; D tentatively reads TRBD1 or TRBD2 (5 bases each). V was cut by 3 bases and J by 5 bases, with 10 bases left in between. Germline V lookup: CDR1 SQVTM, CDR2 ANQGSEA. This CDR3 spans 12 amino acids. CDR3 nucleotides: TGCAGCGTTGACGGTGGGACGGAGACCCAGTACTTC. Encoded protein: CSVDGGTETQYF.

J is TRBJ2-3 and V is TRBV3-1 (or the pseudogene TRBV3-2), with D hard to call. The CDR3 spans 18 residues. V lost 3 bases and J lost 1, with 20 bases in between. Germline V gene sequence: CDR1 LGHDT, CDR2 YNNKEL (reference sequence). CDR3 residues: CASSQMQIREAGTDTQYF. The CDR3 DNA follows: TGTGCCAGCAGCCAGATGCAGATAAGGGAAGCTGGCACAGATACGCAGTATTTT.

The chain couples TRBV19 to TRBJ2-1, with D perhaps given as TRBD1 or TRBD2 (7 bases each). The V gene's germline CDR1 is LNHDA and CDR2 SQIVND (reference sequence). Deletions cut 3 bases from V and 4 bases from J, with 13 bases between. This CDR3 contains 15 residues. CDR3 nucleotides: TGTGCCAGTAGTATGGGAGGGGGCCTTTACAATGAGCAGTTCTTC. Amino acids: CASSMGGGLYNEQFF.

The chain is built from TRBV11-2 and TRBJ2-3; D is unclear. The CDR3 is made up of 16 amino acids. V shed 6 bases and J shed 6 bases, with 22 bases lying between them. CDR1 is SGHAT and CDR2 is FQNNGV in the germline V gene. Here the CDR3 reads CASSLIRDPRTDTQYF. CDR3 bases: TGTGCCAGCAGTCTCATCAGAGACCCGCGGACGGATACGCAGTATTTT.

The genes are TRBV5-5 and TRBJ1-1; D unresolved. The length of the CDR3 is 13 residues. Trimming stripped 4 bases from V and 0 bases from J, with 7 bases between. Per germline, CDR1 SGHKS and CDR2 YYEKEE (reference sequence). The DNA for the CDR3 is TGTGCCAGCAGCCAGACGGTGAACACTGAAGCTTTCTTT. This codes for CASSQTVNTEAFF.

This clone occurred once. CDR3: CASSKPGFGTEAFF. CDR3 nucleotides: TGTGCCAGTAGTAAACCGGGCTTTGGGACTGAAGCTTTCTTT. The gene calls are TRBV19 and TRBJ1-1; D uncertain. Germline lookup yields CDR1 LNHDA and CDR2 SQIVND (reference sequence). The CDR3 is made up of 14 amino acids. The germline V and J ends were trimmed by 4 bases and 5 bases, with 14 bases remaining between them.

The CDR3 loop is CSAGRDPYYNEQFF. The CDR3 bases are TGCAGCGCCGGAAGGGACCCATACTACAATGAGCAGTTCTTC. The rearrangement uses TRBV29-1 and TRBJ2-1, with D perhaps assigned TRBD1 or TRBD2 (5 bases each). Trimming took 7 bases from V and 3 from J, leaving 16 bases between them. The CDR3 spans 14 residues. The V gene's germline CDR1 is SQVTM and CDR2 ANQGSEA.

This clone has a handful of counts. This chain connects TRBV4-2 to TRBJ2-5; D is unresolved. The germline CDR1 and CDR2 sequences are LGHNA and YNFKEQ. Trimming stripped 1 base from V and 2 bases from J, with 14 bases between. The CDR3 totals 16 residues. This chain's CDR3 is CASSQVFWKKQETQYF. CDR3 nucleotide sequence: TGTGCCAGCAGCCAAGTGTTCTGGAAAAAGCAAGAGACCCAGTACTTC.

This chain uses TRBV5-1 with TRBJ1-6; 9 nucleotides line up with TRBD1. Germline values: CDR1 SGHRS, CDR2 YFSETQ. With 5 bases clipped from V and 3 bases from J, the junction kept 3 bases outside the gene matches. There are 15 residues in the CDR3. The DNA for the CDR3 is TGCGCCAGCAGTAGGACAGGGGACTATAATTCACCCCTCCACTTT. This translates into CASSRTGDYNSPLHF.

The chain recombines TRBV10-1 with TRBJ1-1, with unresolved D. Looked up from germline, CDR1 is WNHNN and CDR2 is SYGVQD (reference sequence). Between the trimmed V and J ends, which lost 10 bases and 1 base, there was a span of 10 bases. This CDR3 has 12 amino acids. The CDR3 is CANPARNTEAFF. CDR3 coding DNA: TGCGCCAACCCAGCCAGGAACACTGAAGCTTTCTTT.

The V and J genes are TRBV18 and TRBJ1-1; D remains unclear. Trimming took off 5 bases at V and 8 bases at J, with 9 bases between the two ends. CDR1 and CDR2 from the germline V gene are KGHSH and LQKENI. The CDR3 extends over 11 amino acids. The CDR3 nucleotides are TGTGCCAGCTCAAACCTCAGGGAAGCTTTCTTT. It codes for CASSNLREAFF.

The chain uses TRBV6-2 or TRBV6-3 and TRBJ1-3, with D possibly being TRBD1 (5 bases). The CDR3 consists of 17 residues. Looked up from germline, CDR1 is MNHEY and CDR2 is SVGEGT. Trimming stripped 3 bases from V and 4 bases from J, with 19 bases between. CDR3 DNA sequence: TGTGCCAGCAGTTATATGGCCAGGGTGCCGAGAGGAAACACCATATATTTT. Protein sequence: CASSYMARVPRGNTIYF.

This clone was found once. The genes are TRBV5-1 and TRBJ2-2, with TRBD2 matching 8 bases. J was trimmed by 6 bases and V by 3 bases; bases with no gene match: 7. CDR1 and CDR2 (germline): SGHRS, YFSETQ. The CDR3 totals 15 residues. CDR3 loop: CASSSGGALPGELFF. The CDR3 nucleotides read TGCGCCAGCAGCTCCGGGGGGGCCTTACCCGGGGAGCTGTTTTTT.

The J gene is TRBJ1-3, the V gene TRBV5-6; no clear D gene. Germline loops: CDR1 SGHDT, CDR2 YYEEEE. V dropped 1 base and J dropped 0 bases, with 11 bases sitting between them. The CDR3 covers 16 residues. This CDR3 is CASSLPDGGSGNTIYF. Here the CDR3 DNA reads TGTGCCAGCAGCTTGCCGGACGGCGGCTCTGGAAACACCATATATTTT.

The chain employs TRBV21-1 and TRBJ2-1; the DNA was not compared with TRBD2, the D call given in the table. TRBV21-1 is tagged as a pseudogene. This CDR3 contains 15 residues. CDR3 amino acids: CASSKTPSSYNEQFF. The CDR3 DNA is TGTGCCAGCAGCAAAACCCCTAGCTCCTACAATGAGCAGTTCTTC.

The V and J genes are TRBV6-4 and TRBJ1-5; possibly TRBD1 for D (5 bases). The V gene lost 6 bases and the J gene lost 5 bases, with 11 bases spanning the gap. The germline gives CDR1 MRHNA, CDR2 SNTAGT. The length of the CDR3 is 13 residues. CDR3 DNA sequence: TGTGCCAGCAGGAGACAGCAGCATCAGCCCCAGCATTTT. This translates into CASRRQQHQPQHF.

The chain uses TRBV4-1 and TRBJ1-1, with TRBD1 identical over 8 bases. The CDR3 runs 15 residues. V dropped 0 bases and J dropped 5; count of bases not matched to a gene: 5. Germline CDR1 MGHRA, CDR2 YSYEKL. This CDR3 reads CASSQEDTGGTEAFF. CDR3 bases: TGCGCCAGCAGCCAAGAAGATACAGGGGGAACTGAAGCTTTCTTT.

This clone has only one observation. The chain employs TRBV5-6 and TRBJ2-1; D ambiguous. Deletions cut 5 bases from V and 3 bases from J, with 3 bases between. Germline assignment: CDR1 SGHDT and CDR2 YYEEEE. The CDR3 covers 11 residues. The CDR3: CASSYYNEQFF. CDR3 in DNA: TGTGCCAGCAGTTACTACAATGAGCAGTTCTTC.

The chain combines TRBV9 with TRBJ2-7; 9 nucleotides agree with TRBD1. J was trimmed by 3 bases and V by 4 bases; bases with no gene match: 5. This CDR3 has 14 amino acids. Germline V gene lookup returns CDR1 SGDLS and CDR2 YYNGEE. Here the CDR3 reads CASSPRTGDYEQYF. CDR3 bases: TGTGCCAGCAGCCCTCGGACAGGGGACTACGAGCAGTACTTC.

This rearrangement joins TRBV7-9 to TRBJ1-5; D is uncertain. In germline, CDR1 is SEHNR, CDR2 FQNEAQ (reference sequence). V was trimmed by 1 base and J by 0 bases, leaving 4 bases between them. The CDR3 has 14 residues. This chain's CDR3 is CASSLEGSNQPQHF. CDR3 in DNA: TGTGCCAGCAGCTTAGAGGGTAGCAATCAGCCCCAGCATTTT.

The rearrangement uses TRBV18 and TRBJ2-3, with 8 bases matching TRBD1. Losses at the gene ends were 3 bases for V and 2 bases for J; bases not matched to a gene: 10. Germline values: CDR1 KGHSH, CDR2 LQKENI. The CDR3 spans 17 residues. CDR3 sequence: CASSPPGQEYHTDTQYF. The CDR3 DNA follows: TGTGCCAGCTCACCCCCGGGACAGGAGTACCACACAGATACGCAGTATTTT.

V and J are TRBV29-1 and TRBJ1-1, with D maybe TRBD1 (5 bases). From germline, CDR1 is SQVTM and CDR2 ANQGSEA. V lost 4 bases and J 1 base, leaving 13 bases between the germline ends. The CDR3 has 14 residues. Here the CDR3 DNA reads TGCAGCGTTGGGGTGGGGCAGGAGAACACTGAAGCTTTCTTT. It yields the protein CSVGVGQENTEAFF. Supplemented by reference TRBV29-1 and TRBJ1-1, the full variable domain reads SAVISQKPSRDICQRGTSLTIQCQVDSQVTMMFWYRQQPGQSLTLIATANQGSEATYESGFVIDKFPISRPNLTFSTLTVSNMSPEDSSIYLCSVGVGQENTEAFFGQGTRLTVV.

The CDR3 bases are TGTGCCATCGGACAGGGAGGTGGCTACACCTTC. Its protein product is CAIGQGGGYTF. This chain links TRBV3-1 (or the pseudogene TRBV3-2) with TRBJ1-2, with 8 positions matching TRBD1. The V gene's germline CDR1 is LGHDT and CDR2 YNNKEL (reference sequence). J gave up 7 bases and V 10 bases, and 5 bases lay outside the gene matches. CDR3 length equals 11 residues.

The chain has TRBV5-6 and TRBJ2-7; a possible D gene is TRBD1 (6 bases). CDR1 and CDR2 from the germline V gene are SGHDT and YYEEEE. The CDR3 extends over 14 amino acids. Trimming took off 0 bases at V and 3 bases at J, with 10 bases between the two ends. CDR3 sequence (DNA): TGTGCCAGCAGCTTGGGAGGGGGTCGCTACGAGCAGTACTTC. Translating it yields CASSLGGGRYEQYF.